A selection of T cell receptor beta chains follows, all from one sample in a study of technical replicates of blood from a handful of donors. Sequenced by immunoSEQ multiplex PCR; TCRdb stores in-frame clones only, minus some. The table lists tens of thousands of clones, 90% to 95% of them singletons. Sequencing used PBMCs. The source is a human donor in good health. Some clones in this sample may be carry-over from other donors' samples. CDR3s include the opening cysteine and the closing phenylalanine or tryptophan. The D gene is left open where the match is weak. Clone size is not always given. Where it is, it says once, few, many or a class for expanded clones.

TRBD2	TRBJ2-3	-	TRBV7-2	TGTGCCAGCAGCTTTGCCGGGACTAGCGGGGGGTTGCCAGATACGCAGTATTTT	CASSFAGTSGGLPDTQYF
TRBD1	TRBJ1-1	-	TRBV2	TGTGCCAGCCCGGGACAGTTGAACACTGAAGCTTTCTTT	CASPGQLNTEAFF
TRBD1	TRBJ2-1	-	TRBV11-2	TGTGCCAGCAGCCCCTGGGGACAGGGGTTCGGTGAGCAGTTCTTC	CASSPWGQGFGEQFF
-	TRBJ1-6	-	TRBV27	TGTGCCAGCAGCTTTGGCAGTTCCTATAATTCACCCCTCCACTTT	CASSFGSSYNSPLHF
TRBD1	TRBJ2-1	-	TRBV7-3	TGTGCCAGCAGCTTAACGGGGTCGTTCGACAGGGAGTACAATGAGCAGTTCTTC	CASSLTGSFDREYNEQFF
TRBD1	TRBJ2-1	-	TRBV2	TGTGCCAGCATGCCCGGACAGGGAAACAATGAGCAGTTCTTC	CASMPGQGNNEQFF
-	TRBJ2-1	-	TRBV11-3	TGTGCCAGCAGCCTCAGTCGGTTCGGCACCCCCGGGAATGAGCAGTTCTTC	CASSLSRFGTPGNEQFF
TRBD1	TRBJ2-3	-	TRBV19	TGTGCCAGTAGTATTTGGGACAGGGGGCGGGATACGCAGTATTTT	CASSIWDRGRDTQYF
TRBD1	TRBJ1-5	many	TRBV29-1	TGCAGCGTTGAAGATCTCCCACAGGGGGCAGATCAGCCCCAGCATTTT	CSVEDLPQGADQPQHF
TRBD1	TRBJ2-7	-	TRBV11-1	TGTGCCAGCAGACGCGGGACAGGGACCTCCTACGAGCAGTACTTC	CASRRGTGTSYEQYF
TRBD2	TRBJ2-1	-	TRBV6-5	TGTGCCAGCAGTTACTCCCTAGCGGGGCACTACAATGAGCAGTTCTTC	CASSYSLAGHYNEQFF
TRBD1	TRBJ1-2	-	TRBV4-3	TGCGCCAGCAGCAAAGCGGGACAGGGCCCTTCTAACTATGGCTACACCTTC	CASSKAGQGPSNYGYTF
-	TRBJ2-3	many	TRBV6-4	TGTGCCAGCAGTGACTCCAAGGGGGCAGATACGCAGTATTTT	CASSDSKGADTQYF
-	TRBJ1-5	-	TRBV4-2	TGTGCCAGCAGCCAGGACTTAGGTTTCGAGGCGGGTCAGCCCCAGCATTTT	CASSQDLGFEAGQPQHF
-	TRBJ2-3	-	TRBV7-2	TGTGCCAGCAGCTTAGATCCAGGCACAGATACGCAGTATTTT	CASSLDPGTDTQYF